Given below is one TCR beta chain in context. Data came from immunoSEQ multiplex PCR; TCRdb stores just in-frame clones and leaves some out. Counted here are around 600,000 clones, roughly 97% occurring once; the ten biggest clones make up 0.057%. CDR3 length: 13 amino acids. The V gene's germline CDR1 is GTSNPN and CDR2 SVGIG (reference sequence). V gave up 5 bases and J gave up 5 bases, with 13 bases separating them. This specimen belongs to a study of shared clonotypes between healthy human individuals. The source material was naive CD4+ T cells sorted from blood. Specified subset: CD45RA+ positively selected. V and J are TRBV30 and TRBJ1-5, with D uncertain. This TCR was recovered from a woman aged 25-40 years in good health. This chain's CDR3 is CAWGVASDQPQHF. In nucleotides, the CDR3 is TGTGCCTGGGGGGTGGCAAGCGATCAGCCCCAGCATTTT.